Listed here are 14 T cell receptor beta chains from one sample, sequenced in a study of blood T cell repertoires in COVID-19. Sequencing was performed with immunoSEQ multiplex PCR; in TCRdb, only in-frame clones are kept and a portion is missing. The sample lists 150,000 to 180,000 clones, about 85% occurring once. Material: peripheral blood. These receptors all come from a woman aged 55-75 years with COVID-19, enrolled during active disease.

The genes are TRBV18 and TRBJ1-4, with D unclear. Trimming took off 0 bases at V and 8 bases at J, with 13 bases between the two ends. Germline V gene data show CDR1 as KGHSH and CDR2 as LQKENI. CDR3 size: 15 residues. The CDR3 loop reads CASSPPGNLGEKLFF. CDR3 coding DNA: TGTGCCAGCTCACCACCGGGCAATCTTGGGGAAAAACTGTTTTTT.

The chain employs TRBV24-1 and TRBJ2-1, with 8 bases matching TRBD1. Trimming removed 2 bases from V and 7 bases from J; junction bases left unmatched: 0. The CDR3 is made up of 13 amino acids. CDR1 is KGHDR and CDR2 is SFDVKD in the germline V gene. CDR3 in amino acids: CATSDYRGNEQFF. In DNA, the CDR3 is TGTGCCACCAGTGATTACAGGGGGAATGAGCAGTTCTTC.

A single count supports this clone. The rearrangement links TRBV3-1 (or the pseudogene TRBV3-2) to TRBJ2-5; 7 bases are shared with TRBD2. CDR3 length: 15 amino acids. The junction had 5 bases not matched to a gene; V was cut back by 0 bases and J by 4 bases. The germline V gene has CDR1 LGHDT and CDR2 YNNKEL (reference sequence). This CDR3 reads CASSQDLTSVETQYF. In DNA, the CDR3 is TGTGCCAGCAGCCAAGATCTTACTAGCGTAGAGACCCAGTACTTC.

This sequence joins TRBV12-3 or TRBV12-4 and TRBJ1-2, with D possibly TRBD1 on 6 matching bases. This CDR3 spans 13 amino acids. V shed 7 bases and J shed 3 bases, with 12 bases lying between them. In DNA form, the CDR3 reads TGTGCCAGCACCCACTCAGGGGACTATGGCTACACCTTC. It translates to CASTHSGDYGYTF.

This clone is a singleton in its sample. The V and J genes are TRBV19 and TRBJ1-5, with a possible D match to TRBD1 (6 bases). CDR3 size: 15 residues. Trimming took off 5 bases at V and 5 bases at J, with 16 bases between the two ends. Per the germline V gene, CDR1 is LNHDA and CDR2 is SQIVND (reference sequence). The CDR3, as DNA: TGTGCCAGTAGTTTCCTGACAGGAGTGGATCAGCCCCAGCATTTT. Its protein is CASSFLTGVDQPQHF.

This clone was seen only once. The V and J genes are TRBV6-5 and TRBJ2-5; 7 nucleotides align to TRBD1. The V gene end was trimmed by 4 bases and the J gene end by 1 base; junction bases not matched to a gene: 6. The CDR3 contains 15 residues. Germline CDR1 reads MNHEY; CDR2 reads SVGAGI. The CDR3 nucleotides are TGTGCCAGCAGTTCCTTGGGACAGCCCCAAGAGACCCAGTACTTC. Translation gives CASSSLGQPQETQYF.

The CDR3 is CASSDSQGAIYGYTF. In nucleotides, the CDR3 is TGTGCCAGCAGTGACAGCCAGGGGGCAATCTATGGCTACACCTTC. The chain links TRBV6-1 to TRBJ1-2; 8 nucleotides line up with TRBD1. CDR3 length: 15 residues. The J segment lost 4 bases and the V segment lost 3 bases, leaving 7 bases of the junction unmatched. Germline assignment: CDR1 MNHNS and CDR2 SASEGT.

The table lists this clone with a few counts. The chain recombines TRBV5-1 with TRBJ2-3; 7 bases agree with TRBD1. Germline V CDR1 and CDR2: SGHRS, YFSETQ. The CDR3 length is 16 residues. J was trimmed by 0 bases and V by 5 bases; bases with no gene match: 9. DNA of the CDR3: TGCGCCAGCAGTTGGTGGGGACAGTCCAGCACAGATACGCAGTATTTT. It yields the protein CASSWWGQSSTDTQYF.

The chain recombines TRBV19 with TRBJ2-5; D is perhaps TRBD2 (7 bases). CDR1 is LNHDA and CDR2 is SQIVND in the germline V gene (reference sequence). V was shortened by 2 bases and J by 7 bases, with 14 bases between the two germline ends. The CDR3 has 14 residues. The CDR3 here is CASSISWEGVTQYF. CDR3 nucleotides: TGTGCCAGTAGTATATCCTGGGAGGGGGTGACCCAGTACTTC. Full variable domain (rest looked up from reference TRBV19 and TRBJ2-5): DGGITQSPKYLFRKEGQNVTLSCEQNLNHDAMYWYRQDPGQGLRLIYYSQIVNDFQKGDIAEGYSVSREKKESFPLTVTSAQKNPTAFYLCASSISWEGVTQYFGPGTRLLVL.

This clone was observed a few times. V gene TRBV6-5 combines with J gene TRBJ1-1; no clear D. The CDR3 has 11 residues. CDR1 is MNHEY and CDR2 is SVGAGI in the germline V gene. V lost 4 bases to trimming and J lost 11 bases, with 11 bases between them. CDR3 bases: TGTGCCAGCAGTTCCACGTCTGCGGCTTTCTTT. It yields the protein CASSSTSAAFF.

V and J are TRBV18 and TRBJ1-1, with D perhaps TRBD1 (6 bases). Germline CDR1 and CDR2: KGHSH and LQKENI. The length of the CDR3 is 15 residues. V was pared by 6 bases and J by 0 bases, with 14 bases between. CDR3 loop: CASSPRQALNTEAFF. As DNA, the CDR3 is TGTGCCAGCTCGCCCCGACAGGCCCTGAACACTGAAGCTTTCTTT.

The CDR3 spells CASRQGLTEAFF. The CDR3 coding sequence is TGTGCCAGCCGACAGGGTTTAACTGAAGCTTTCTTT. V and J are TRBV19 and TRBJ1-1, with 7 nucleotides matching TRBD1. This CDR3 is built from 12 residues. Per germline, CDR1 LNHDA and CDR2 SQIVND (reference sequence). Losses at the gene ends were 9 bases for V and 5 bases for J; bases not matched to a gene: 6. The complete variable domain, with remaining parts taken from reference TRBV19 and TRBJ1-1, reads DGGITQSPKYLFRKEGQNVTLSCEQNLNHDAMYWYRQDPGQGLRLIYYSQIVNDFQKGDIAEGYSVSREKKESFPLTVTSAQKNPTAFYLCASRQGLTEAFFGQGTRLTVV.

A remark on this clone: A much larger clone sits a single nucleotide away, making a read error possible. Other DNA sequences within the sample encode an identical CDR3. V is TRBV18 and J is TRBJ1-5, with a tentative D call TRBD1 (5 bases). Germline V gene sequence: CDR1 KGHSH, CDR2 LQKENI. The CDR3 contains 13 residues. With 6 bases removed from V and 1 base from J, the gap between germline ends came to 7 bases. The CDR3 DNA reads TGTGCCAGCTCGTCAGGGAGCAATCAGCCCCAGCATTTT. As protein: CASSSGSNQPQHF.

The gene calls are TRBV7-9 and TRBJ2-1; possibly TRBD1 for D (5 bases). The CDR3 loop spans 15 amino acids. The germline V gene encodes CDR1 SEHNR and CDR2 FQNEAQ (reference sequence). Trimming cost V 2 bases and J 6 bases, with 14 bases left between them. CDR3 protein: CASSLQQEYTNEQFF. The CDR3 DNA follows: TGTGCCAGCAGCTTACAACAGGAGTATACCAATGAGCAGTTCTTC.